This T cell receptor beta chain was sequenced during a study of technical replicates of blood from several donors. The data were produced by immunoSEQ multiplex PCR, yet TCRdb's version contains in-frame clones alone and is incomplete. Altogether some 87,000 clones are present, 85% to 95% being singletons, with the ten largest covering about 0.37%. This clone was seen once. Material for sequencing was T cells isolated from PBMCs. The sequence was collected from a human donor in good health.

CDR3 residues: CASSLRGGSGYTF. In nucleotides, the CDR3 is TGTGCCAGCAGTTTAAGAGGCGGATCTGGCTACACCTTC. This chain links TRBV28 with TRBJ1-2; D remains unclear. Trimming cost V 2 bases and J 7 bases, with 11 bases left between them. CDR1 and CDR2 from the germline V gene are MDHEN and SYDVKM. This CDR3 region has 13 residues.